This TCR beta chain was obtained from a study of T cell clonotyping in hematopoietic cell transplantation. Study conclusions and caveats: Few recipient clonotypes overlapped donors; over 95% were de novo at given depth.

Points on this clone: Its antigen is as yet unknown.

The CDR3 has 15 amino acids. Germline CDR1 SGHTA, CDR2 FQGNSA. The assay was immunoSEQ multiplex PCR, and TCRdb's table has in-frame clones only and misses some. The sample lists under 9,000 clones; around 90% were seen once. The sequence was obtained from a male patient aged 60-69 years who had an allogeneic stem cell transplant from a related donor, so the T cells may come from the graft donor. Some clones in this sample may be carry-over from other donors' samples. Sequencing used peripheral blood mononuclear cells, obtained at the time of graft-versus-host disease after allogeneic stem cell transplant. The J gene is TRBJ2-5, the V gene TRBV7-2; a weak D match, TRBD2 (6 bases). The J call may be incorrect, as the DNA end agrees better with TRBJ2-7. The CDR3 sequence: CASSLEEGPAYEQYF. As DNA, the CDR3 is TGTGCCAGCAGCTTAGAGGAGGGTCCCGCCTACGAGCAGTACTTC.